This TCR beta chain was identified during a study of blood T cell repertoires in COVID-19. Study-level background: Some COVID-19 samples were acute and others convalescent; all came from the United States, Italy and Spain.

Authors' processing steps: By means of reference gene primer amplification, nucleated cell counts were estimated. Profiled with immunoSEQ multiplex PCR; TCRdb holds only in-frame clones, not every one. V, J and clone size are those of that table, while D and trimming were read from the DNA. The repertoire holds a few hundred thousand clones, roughly 84% seen once, with 8.6% in the top ten. The CDR3 sequence is 16 residues long. V shed 5 bases and J 6 bases; nucleotides not matched to a gene: 14. Germline lookup yields CDR1 MNHEY and CDR2 SVGEGT. Sample: peripheral blood. The chain recombines TRBV6-2 or TRBV6-3 with TRBJ1-1, with 8 bases aligning to TRBD1. The TCR originated in a human donor in a cohort sampled during active COVID-19. The CDR3 loop reads CASSTQRDRGPPEAFF. The CDR3 bases are TGTGCCAGCAGTACTCAAAGAGACAGGGGTCCCCCTGAAGCTTTCTTT.